This TCR beta chain originates from a study of cytomegalovirus exposure and HLA in healthy donors. J gave up 8 bases and V 1 base, and 4 bases lay outside the gene matches. Germline V lookup: CDR1 WNHNN, CDR2 SYGVQD (reference sequence). CDR3 length: 15 amino acids. The primer mix had 60 Vbeta and 13 Jbeta primers. Libraries were prepared by immunoSEQ multiplex PCR; TCRdb keeps only in-frame clonotypes and omits some of them. Of tens of thousands of clones in the sample, around 66% are singletons; the top ten hold about 3.9%. Sequenced material: PBMCs. The receptor comes from a man aged 25 to 40 in good health and CMV-seronegative. The chain is built from TRBV10-1 and TRBJ2-1, with 11 bases aligning to TRBD2. CDR3 bases: TGCGCCAGCAGTGAGTTTAGCGGGAGGGTCGATGAGCAGTTCTTC. The encoded protein is CASSEFSGRVDEQFF.